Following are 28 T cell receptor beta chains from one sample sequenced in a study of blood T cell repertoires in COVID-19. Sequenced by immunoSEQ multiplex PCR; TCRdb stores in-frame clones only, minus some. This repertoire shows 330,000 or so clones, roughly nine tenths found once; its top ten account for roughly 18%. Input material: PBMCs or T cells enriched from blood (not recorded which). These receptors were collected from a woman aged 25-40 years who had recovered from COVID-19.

This chain's CDR3 is CASSSQGSSYNSPLHF. CDR3 DNA: TGTGCCAGCAGCTCCCAAGGGAGCTCCTATAATTCACCCCTCCACTTT. The chain is built from TRBV7-9 and TRBJ1-6; no clear D. Trimming took 4 bases from V and 0 from J, leaving 10 bases between them. CDR3 length equals 16 residues. The V gene's germline CDR1 is SEHNR and CDR2 FQNEAQ (reference sequence).

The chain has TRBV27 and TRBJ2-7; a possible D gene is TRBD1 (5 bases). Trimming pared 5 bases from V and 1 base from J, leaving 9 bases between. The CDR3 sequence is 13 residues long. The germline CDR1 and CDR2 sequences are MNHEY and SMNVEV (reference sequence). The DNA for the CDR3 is TGTGCCAGCAGTCCTGACAGTTCCTACGAGCAGTACTTC. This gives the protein CASSPDSSYEQYF.

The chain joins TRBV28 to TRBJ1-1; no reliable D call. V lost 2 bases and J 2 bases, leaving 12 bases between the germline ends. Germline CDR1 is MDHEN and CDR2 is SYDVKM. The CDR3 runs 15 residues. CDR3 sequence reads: CASSLIQIKNTEAFF. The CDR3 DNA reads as TGTGCCAGCAGTTTAATTCAGATAAAAAACACTGAAGCTTTCTTT.

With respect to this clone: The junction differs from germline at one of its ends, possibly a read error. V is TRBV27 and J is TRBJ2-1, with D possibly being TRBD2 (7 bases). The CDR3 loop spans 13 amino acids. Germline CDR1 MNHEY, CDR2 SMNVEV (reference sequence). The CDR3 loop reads CASSLSAGGRLLF. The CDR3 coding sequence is TGTGCCAGCAGTTTATCGGCCGGGGGGCGGCTGCTCTTC.

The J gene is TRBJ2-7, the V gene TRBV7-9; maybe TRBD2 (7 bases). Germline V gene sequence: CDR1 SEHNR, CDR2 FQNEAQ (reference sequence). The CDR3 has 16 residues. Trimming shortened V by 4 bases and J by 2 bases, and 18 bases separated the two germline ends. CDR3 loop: CASSSSRGGRTYEQYF. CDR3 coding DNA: TGTGCCAGCAGCTCGAGTAGGGGGGGGAGAACCTACGAGCAGTACTTC.

CDR3 amino acids: CASRVAGLNYEQYF. CDR3 in DNA: TGTGCCAGCAGGGTAGCGGGGCTGAACTACGAGCAGTACTTC. The rearrangement joins TRBV2 to TRBJ2-7; 8 bases align to TRBD2. The CDR3 is 14 amino acids. The germline V gene encodes CDR1 SNHLY and CDR2 FYNNEI. V gave up 6 bases and J gave up 3 bases; unmatched junction bases: 7.

CDR3 sequence: CASSLGQGDGEQFF. In nucleotides, the CDR3 is TGTGCCAGCAGCTTAGGGCAGGGTGACGGTGAGCAGTTCTTC. The chain couples TRBV7-2 to TRBJ2-1, with D perhaps matching TRBD1 (5 bases). From germline, CDR1 is SGHTA and CDR2 FQGNSA. Trimming stripped 1 base from V and 9 bases from J, with 13 bases between. The CDR3 loop spans 14 amino acids. The full variable domain, completed using reference TRBV7-2 and TRBJ2-1, is GAGVSQSPSNKVTEKGKDVELRCDPISGHTALYWYRQSLGQGLEFLIYFQGNSAPDKSGLPSDRFSAERTGGSVSTLTIQRTQQEDSAVYLCASSLGQGDGEQFFGPGTRLTVL.

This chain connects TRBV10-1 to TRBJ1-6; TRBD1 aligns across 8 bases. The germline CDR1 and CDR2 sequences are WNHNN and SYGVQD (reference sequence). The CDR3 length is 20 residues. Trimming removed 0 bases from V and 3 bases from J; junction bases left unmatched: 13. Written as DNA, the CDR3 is TGCGCCAGCAGTGAGTCGAGGCCCCAACAGGGGGAAGACTATAATTCACCCCTCCACTTT. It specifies CASSESRPQQGEDYNSPLHF.

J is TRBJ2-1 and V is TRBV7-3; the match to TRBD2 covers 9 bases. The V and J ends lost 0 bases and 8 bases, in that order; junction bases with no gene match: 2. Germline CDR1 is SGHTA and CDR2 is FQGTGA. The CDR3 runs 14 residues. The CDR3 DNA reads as TGTGCCAGCAGCTTAACTAGCGGGGGTGATGAGCAGTTCTTC. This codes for CASSLTSGGDEQFF.

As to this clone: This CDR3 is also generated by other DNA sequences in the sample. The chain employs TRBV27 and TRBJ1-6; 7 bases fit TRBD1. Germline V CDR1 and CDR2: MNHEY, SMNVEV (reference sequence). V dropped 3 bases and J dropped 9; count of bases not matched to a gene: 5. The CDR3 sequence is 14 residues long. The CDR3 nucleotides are TGTGCCAGCAGTTTCCAGGGGGTAGGTTCACCCCTCCACTTT. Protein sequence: CASSFQGVGSPLHF.

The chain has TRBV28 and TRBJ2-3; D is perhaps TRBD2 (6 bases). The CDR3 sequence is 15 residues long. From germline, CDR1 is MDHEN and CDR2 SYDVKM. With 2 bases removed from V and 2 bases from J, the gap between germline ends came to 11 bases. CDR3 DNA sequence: TGTGCCAGCAGTTTAGCGGGGCCTTACACAGATACGCAGTATTTT. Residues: CASSLAGPYTDTQYF.

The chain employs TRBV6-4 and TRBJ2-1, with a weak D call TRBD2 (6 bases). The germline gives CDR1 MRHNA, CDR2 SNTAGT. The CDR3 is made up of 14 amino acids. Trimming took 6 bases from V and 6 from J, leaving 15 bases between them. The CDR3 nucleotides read TGTGCCAGCAGGCAGGGACTTCACTCCAATGAGCAGTTCTTC. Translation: CASRQGLHSNEQFF.

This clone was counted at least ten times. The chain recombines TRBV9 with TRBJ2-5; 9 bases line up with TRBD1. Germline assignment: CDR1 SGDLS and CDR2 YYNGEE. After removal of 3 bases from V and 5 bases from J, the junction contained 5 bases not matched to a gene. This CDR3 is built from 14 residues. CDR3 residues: CASSGGQGEETQYF. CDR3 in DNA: TGTGCCAGCAGCGGGGGACAGGGAGAGGAGACCCAGTACTTC.

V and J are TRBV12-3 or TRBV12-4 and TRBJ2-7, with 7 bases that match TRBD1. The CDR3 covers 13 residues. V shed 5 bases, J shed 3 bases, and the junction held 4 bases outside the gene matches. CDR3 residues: CASSTTGVYEQYF. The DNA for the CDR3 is TGTGCCAGCAGTACAACAGGGGTCTACGAGCAGTACTTC.

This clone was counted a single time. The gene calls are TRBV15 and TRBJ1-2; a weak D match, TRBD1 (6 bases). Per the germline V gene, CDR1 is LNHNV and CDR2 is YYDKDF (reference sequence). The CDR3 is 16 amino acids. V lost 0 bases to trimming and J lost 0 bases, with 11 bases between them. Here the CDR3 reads CATSRDGDTSNYGYTF. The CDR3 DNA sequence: TGTGCCACCAGCAGAGATGGGGACACATCTAACTATGGCTACACCTTC.

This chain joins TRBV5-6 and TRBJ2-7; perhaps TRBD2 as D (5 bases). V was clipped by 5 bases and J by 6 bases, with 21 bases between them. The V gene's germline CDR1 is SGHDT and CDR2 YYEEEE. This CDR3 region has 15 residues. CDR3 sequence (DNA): TGTGCCAGCAGGCTGGGATTCGGTGTTCGGGGCGAGCAGTACTTC. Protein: CASRLGFGVRGEQYF.

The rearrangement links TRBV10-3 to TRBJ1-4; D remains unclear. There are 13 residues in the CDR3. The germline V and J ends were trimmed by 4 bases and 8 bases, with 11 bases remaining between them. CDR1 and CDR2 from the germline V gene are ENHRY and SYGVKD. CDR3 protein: CAISGKGGEKLFF. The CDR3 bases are TGTGCCATCAGTGGGAAGGGAGGGGAAAAACTGTTTTTT.

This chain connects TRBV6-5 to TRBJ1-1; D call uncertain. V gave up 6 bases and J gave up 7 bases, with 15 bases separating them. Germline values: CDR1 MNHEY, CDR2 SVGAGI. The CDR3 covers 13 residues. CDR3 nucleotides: TGTGCCAGCAGGTTTCTCACAGCCCGTGAAGCTTTCTTT. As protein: CASRFLTAREAFF.

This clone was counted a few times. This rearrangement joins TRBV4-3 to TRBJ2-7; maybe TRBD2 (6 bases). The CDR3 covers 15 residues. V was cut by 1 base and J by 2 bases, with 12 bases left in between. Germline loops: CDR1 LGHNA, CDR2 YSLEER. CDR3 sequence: CASSQATSSTYEQYF. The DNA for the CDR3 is TGCGCCAGCAGCCAAGCTACTAGCAGTACCTACGAGCAGTACTTC.

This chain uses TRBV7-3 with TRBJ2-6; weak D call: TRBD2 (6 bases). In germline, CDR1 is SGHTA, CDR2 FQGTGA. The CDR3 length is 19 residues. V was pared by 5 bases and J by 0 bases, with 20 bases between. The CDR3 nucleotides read TGTGCCAGCAGCCCAAACCTCGGGACTTTTAGCTCTGGGGCCAACGTCCTGACTTTC. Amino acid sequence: CASSPNLGTFSSGANVLTF.

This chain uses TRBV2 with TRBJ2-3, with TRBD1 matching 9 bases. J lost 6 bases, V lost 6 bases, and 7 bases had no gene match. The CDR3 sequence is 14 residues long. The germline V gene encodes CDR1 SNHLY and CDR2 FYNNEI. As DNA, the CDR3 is TGTGCCAGCAGACTAGGGGACAGGGATGATACGCAGTATTTT. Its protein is CASRLGDRDDTQYF.

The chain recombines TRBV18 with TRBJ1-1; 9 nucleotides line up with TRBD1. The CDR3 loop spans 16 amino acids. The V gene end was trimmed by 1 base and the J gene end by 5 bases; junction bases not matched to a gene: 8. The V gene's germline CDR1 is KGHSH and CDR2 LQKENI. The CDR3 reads CASSPRDGTGWTEAFF. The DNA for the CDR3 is TGTGCCAGCTCACCACGGGACGGGACAGGGTGGACTGAAGCTTTCTTT. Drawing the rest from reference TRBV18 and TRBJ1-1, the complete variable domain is NAGVMQNPRHLVRRRGQEARLRCSPMKGHSHVYWYRQLPEEGLKFMVYLQKENIIDESGMPKERFSAEFPKEGPSILRIQQVVRGDSAAYFCASSPRDGTGWTEAFFGQGTRLTVV.

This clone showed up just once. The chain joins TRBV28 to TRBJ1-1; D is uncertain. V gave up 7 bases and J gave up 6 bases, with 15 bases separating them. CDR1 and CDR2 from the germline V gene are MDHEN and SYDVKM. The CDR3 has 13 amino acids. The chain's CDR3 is CASTRAHSSEAFF. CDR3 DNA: TGTGCCAGCACGAGGGCCCATAGCTCTGAAGCTTTCTTT.

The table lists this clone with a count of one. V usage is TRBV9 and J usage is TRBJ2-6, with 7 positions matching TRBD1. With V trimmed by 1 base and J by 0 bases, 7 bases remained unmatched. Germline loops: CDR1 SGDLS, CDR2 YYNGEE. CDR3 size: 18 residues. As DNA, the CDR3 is TGTGCCAGCAGCGTAACGACAGGGCTTAGCTCTGGGGCCAACGTCCTGACTTTC. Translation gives CASSVTTGLSSGANVLTF.

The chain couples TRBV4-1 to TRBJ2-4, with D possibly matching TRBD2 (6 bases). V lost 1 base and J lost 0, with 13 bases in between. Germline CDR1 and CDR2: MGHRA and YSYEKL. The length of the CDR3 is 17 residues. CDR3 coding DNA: TGCGCCAGCAGCCAAGTGGGTCGGGGGATAGCCAAAAACATTCAGTACTTC. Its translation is CASSQVGRGIAKNIQYF.

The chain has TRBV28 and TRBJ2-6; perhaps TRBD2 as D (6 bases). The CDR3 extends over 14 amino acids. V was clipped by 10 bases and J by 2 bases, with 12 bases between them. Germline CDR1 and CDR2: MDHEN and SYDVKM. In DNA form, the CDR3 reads TGTGCCATCCTTTCGGGGGCTGGGGCCAACGTCCTGACTTTC. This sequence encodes CAILSGAGANVLTF.

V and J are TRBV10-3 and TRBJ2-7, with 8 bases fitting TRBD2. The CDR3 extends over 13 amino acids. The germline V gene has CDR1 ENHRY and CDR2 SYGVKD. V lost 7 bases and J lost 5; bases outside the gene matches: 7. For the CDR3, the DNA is TGTGCCATCAAACTGGCGGGAGGCGACGAGCAGTACTTC. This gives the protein CAIKLAGGDEQYF.

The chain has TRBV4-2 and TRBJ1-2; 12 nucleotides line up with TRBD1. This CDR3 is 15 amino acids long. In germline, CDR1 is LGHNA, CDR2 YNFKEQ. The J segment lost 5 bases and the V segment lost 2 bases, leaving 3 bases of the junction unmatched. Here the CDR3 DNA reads TGTGCCAGCAGCCAACGGGACAGGGGGCTGTATGGCTACACCTTC. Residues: CASSQRDRGLYGYTF.